This is a list of T cell receptor beta chains from one sample in a study of cytomegalovirus exposure and HLA in healthy donors. The assay was immunoSEQ multiplex PCR, and TCRdb's table has in-frame clones only and misses some. The sample carries approximately 110,000 clones, about four fifths recorded once. The source material was PBMCs. These TCRs come from a woman aged 30 to 39 in good health and CMV-seronegative. CDR3s include the opening cysteine and the closing phenylalanine or tryptophan.

TRBJ2-1 | TRBV7-2 | CASSLTSGVDEQFF
TRBJ1-2 | TRBV5-1 | CASSSLEGAYGYTF
TRBJ1-1 | TRBV7-9 | CSSSFFSIVNTEAFF
TRBJ2-1 | TRBV4-1 | CASSWTSGAQNEQFF
- | TRBV19 | CASQNRDTDYEQYF
TRBJ2-7 | TRBV27 | CASSLGAGYEQYF
TRBJ2-7 | TRBV7-8 | CASSLGQATYEQYF
TRBJ2-7 | TRBV5-1 | CASSWGEAYEQYF
TRBJ2-1 | TRBV30 | CAWISGGYNEQFF
TRBJ2-1 | TRBV11-3 | CASSADRGDEQFF